The 18 T cell receptor beta chains listed next were all sequenced from one sample in a study of blood T cells in healthy people across ages. Together with a sample-barcoded 5' primer, a J-beta primer mix was included in a second PCR lasting about 6 to 11 cycles. TCRdb independently ran MiXCR on the 5' RACE reads; one entry per CDR3 protein. The table lists about 1.8 million distinct CDR3 sequences, about 50% of them singletons, with roughly 2.1% in the top ten. Sequencing used blood. These receptors were taken from a woman between 40 and 55 years old in good health.

The chain combines TRBV4-1 with TRBJ1-5, with TRBD1 matching over 9 bases. The CDR3 covers 15 residues. The ends lost 1 base at V and 5 bases at J; junction bases unmatched: 3. CDR1 and CDR2 (germline): MGHRA, YSYEKL. The CDR3 sequence is CASSQGDRDYQPQHF. In nucleotides, the CDR3 is TGCGCCAGCAGCCAAGGGGACAGGGATTATCAGCCCCAGCATTTT.

The rearrangement joins TRBV24-1 to TRBJ1-2, with a tentative D call TRBD1 (5 bases). From germline, CDR1 is KGHDR and CDR2 SFDVKD. Trimming pared 7 bases from V and 2 bases from J, leaving 13 bases between. The CDR3 totals 14 residues. CDR3 nucleotide sequence: TGTGCCACCAGCCCGGGACGGCCGAACTATGGCTACACCTTC. This sequence encodes CATSPGRPNYGYTF.

The chain couples TRBV11-2 to TRBJ2-7, with D maybe TRBD2 (6 bases). The CDR3 length is 15 residues. Germline CDR1 reads SGHAT; CDR2 reads FQNNGV. Trimming stripped 1 base from V and 3 bases from J, with 13 bases between. CDR3 nucleotide sequence: TGTGCCAGCAGCTTAGCGGGGGAAAGGCTCTACGAGCAGTACTTC. The encoded protein is CASSLAGERLYEQYF. The full variable domain, with the rest looked up from reference TRBV11-2 and TRBJ2-7, is EAGVAQSPRYKIIEKRQSVAFWCNPISGHATLYWYQQILGQGPKLLIQFQNNGVVDDSQLPKDRFSAERLKGVDSTLKIQPAKLEDSAVYLCASSLAGERLYEQYFGPGTRLTVT.

Details on this clonotype: One end of the junction is discordant with germline, which a read error may explain. V usage is TRBV5-1 and J usage is TRBJ2-5; TRBD2 matches 12 bases. The CDR3 covers 17 residues. Per the germline V gene, CDR1 is SGHRS and CDR2 is YFSETQ. CDR3 sequence reads: CASSSGGLAGNQETQYF. For the CDR3, the DNA is TGTGCCAGCAGCTCGGGCGGACTAGCGGGGAATCAAGAGACCCAGTACTTC.

V is TRBV6-5 and J is TRBJ1-6; D is perhaps TRBD1 (5 bases). The CDR3 totals 15 residues. The germline gives CDR1 MNHEY, CDR2 SVGAGI. With 5 bases removed from V and 5 bases from J, the gap between germline ends came to 13 bases. CDR3 nucleotide sequence: TGTGCCAGCAGTCCGCGGACACTTCATAATTCACCCCTCCACTTT. This translates into CASSPRTLHNSPLHF.

The genes are TRBV6-1 and TRBJ2-5, with 9 bases that match TRBD2. CDR1 is MNHNS, CDR2 SASEGT, per germline. This CDR3 spans 14 amino acids. J was trimmed by 4 bases and V by 7 bases; bases with no gene match: 7. The CDR3 DNA reads TGTGCCAGCAAAGGCGGGGGGGCCGGAGAGACCCAGTACTTC. Its translation is CASKGGGAGETQYF.

The chain employs TRBV7-2 and TRBJ1-6; D is ambiguous. V gave up 5 bases and J gave up 2 bases, with 13 bases separating them. The CDR3 has 16 amino acids. CDR1 and CDR2 (germline): SGHTA, FQGNSA. The CDR3: CASSPPARAYNSPLHF. Here the CDR3 DNA reads TGTGCCAGCAGCCCCCCGGCGAGGGCCTATAATTCACCCCTCCACTTT.

This clonotype was detected only a few times. The chain is built from TRBV5-1 and TRBJ2-1; 8 bases match TRBD1. Germline trimming cut 3 bases from V and 0 bases from J; bases unmatched to any gene: 5. The germline V gene has CDR1 SGHRS and CDR2 YFSETQ. The CDR3 consists of 16 residues. CDR3 sequence (DNA): TGCGCCAGCAGCTCACTCGACAGGGGCTCCTACAATGAGCAGTTCTTC. This translates into CASSSLDRGSYNEQFF.

The CDR3 sequence is CASSPDFPGANVLTF. In nucleotides, the CDR3 is TGCGCCAGCAGCCCCGACTTTCCTGGGGCCAACGTCCTGACTTTC. The chain combines TRBV5-1 with TRBJ2-6, with D hard to call. Trimming left V 4 bases short and J 2 bases short, with 10 bases between. The CDR3 covers 15 residues. CDR1 is SGHRS and CDR2 is YFSETQ in the germline V gene.

CDR3: CASSEFMEQEGEQYF. The CDR3 nucleotides read TGTGCCAGCAGTGAATTTATGGAACAGGAAGGCGAGCAGTACTTC. The rearrangement uses TRBV2 and TRBJ2-7, with D possibly matching TRBD1 (5 bases). Germline V lookup: CDR1 SNHLY, CDR2 FYNNEI. Deletions cut 2 bases from V and 6 bases from J, with 17 bases between. CDR3 length: 15 amino acids.

The chain's CDR3 is CASRPDTGRNNEQYF. CDR3 bases: TGCGCCAGCAGACCGGACACGGGTCGGAACAATGAGCAGTACTTC. The rearrangement links TRBV5-1 to TRBJ2-5, with TRBD1 as a possible D gene (5 bases). Between the trimmed V and J ends, which lost 5 bases and 11 bases, there was a span of 25 bases. Germline V CDR1 and CDR2: SGHRS, YFSETQ. The length of the CDR3 is 15 residues.

V and J are TRBV28 and TRBJ2-4; the D gene is possibly TRBD2 (5 bases). The CDR3 totals 16 residues. Per the germline V gene, CDR1 is MDHEN and CDR2 is SYDVKM. Trimming cost V 4 bases and J 2 bases, with 15 bases left between them. CDR3 amino acids: CASSSPRPGSKNIQYF. Here the CDR3 DNA reads TGTGCCAGCAGTTCGCCCCGGCCGGGGTCCAAAAACATTCAGTACTTC.

A few counts support this clonotype. The J gene is TRBJ2-3, the V gene TRBV4-3; 11 nucleotides line up with TRBD2. The CDR3 is 16 amino acids. The V gene end was trimmed by 0 bases and the J gene end by 5 bases; junction bases not matched to a gene: 4. Per the germline V gene, CDR1 is LGHNA and CDR2 is YSLEER. CDR3 in amino acids: CASSQDPGTSGDTQYF. DNA for the CDR3: TGCGCCAGCAGCCAAGATCCGGGGACTAGCGGAGATACGCAGTATTTT.

The chain combines TRBV20-1 with TRBJ2-1, with 11 bases matching TRBD2. The CDR3 runs 14 residues. CDR1 is DFQATT and CDR2 is SNEGSKA in the germline V gene (reference sequence). V gave up 8 bases and J gave up 0 bases; unmatched junction bases: 3. The CDR3, as DNA: TGCAGTCAGACTAGCGGGGCCTCCTACAATGAGCAGTTCTTC. Amino acids: CSQTSGASYNEQFF.

Only one count was recorded for this clonotype. The gene calls are TRBV24-1 and TRBJ1-1, with 8 bases matching TRBD1. The CDR3 is 14 amino acids. The ends lost 2 bases at V and 11 bases at J; junction bases unmatched: 9. Germline values: CDR1 KGHDR, CDR2 SFDVKD. DNA for the CDR3: TGTGCCACCAGTGATTCGACAGGGGTAACGGGGGCTTTCTTT. It encodes CATSDSTGVTGAFF.

The rearrangement links TRBV29-1 to TRBJ2-4; 7 bases line up with TRBD1. J was trimmed by 0 bases and V by 6 bases; bases with no gene match: 14. Germline-derived CDR1 and CDR2 are SQVTM and ANQGSEA. The CDR3 extends over 17 amino acids. CDR3 protein: CSVPRQKGQLAKNIQYF. DNA of the CDR3: TGCAGCGTCCCCCGTCAGAAGGGACAGCTAGCCAAAAACATTCAGTACTTC.

This chain links TRBV12-5 with TRBJ1-2; 8 bases line up with TRBD1. J gave up 8 bases and V 3 bases, and 17 bases lay outside the gene matches. CDR3 length: 17 residues. The germline CDR1 and CDR2 sequences are LGHNT and FRNRAP. The CDR3 protein is CASGLGQGSSMSGGYTF. CDR3 DNA: TGTGCTAGTGGTTTAGGACAGGGTAGCTCTATGTCTGGGGGCTACACCTTC.

This rearrangement joins TRBV12-3 or TRBV12-4 to TRBJ2-7, with TRBD1 identical over 9 bases. The CDR3 extends over 14 amino acids. The V and J ends lost 4 bases and 3 bases, in that order; junction bases with no gene match: 4. The CDR3 bases are TGTGCCAGCAGTTGGGACAGGGAAAGCTACGAGCAGTACTTC. It translates to CASSWDRESYEQYF.